This T cell receptor beta chain is drawn from a study of blood T cell repertoires in COVID-19. Germline V CDR1 and CDR2: SNHLY, FYNNEI. The CDR3 runs to 13 residues. V was shortened by 0 bases and J by 7 bases, with 6 bases between the two germline ends. Under the authors' procedure: Researchers report that nucleated cell counts were estimated from reference gene primer amplification. Data came from immunoSEQ multiplex PCR; TCRdb stores just in-frame clones and leaves some out. V, J and clone size were drawn from that table, and D and trimming were deduced from the DNA. The sample lists 95,000 to 150,000 clones; approximately 81% were seen once.

The chain is built from TRBV2 and TRBJ2-2, with no clear D. Sequencing was done on a sample of peripheral blood. The receptor was derived from a man in his 60s with acute or convalescent COVID-19. CDR3 loop: CASSEAENGELFF. The CDR3 coding sequence is TGTGCCAGCAGTGAAGCGGAGAACGGGGAGCTGTTTTTT.